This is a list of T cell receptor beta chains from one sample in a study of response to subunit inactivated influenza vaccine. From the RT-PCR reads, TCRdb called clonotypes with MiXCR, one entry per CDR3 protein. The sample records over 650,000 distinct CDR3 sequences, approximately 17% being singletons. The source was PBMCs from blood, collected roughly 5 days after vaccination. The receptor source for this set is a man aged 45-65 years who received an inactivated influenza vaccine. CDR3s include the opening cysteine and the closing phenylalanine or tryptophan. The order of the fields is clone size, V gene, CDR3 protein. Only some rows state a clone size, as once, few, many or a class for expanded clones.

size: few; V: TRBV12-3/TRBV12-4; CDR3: CASGTGVPLQETQYF
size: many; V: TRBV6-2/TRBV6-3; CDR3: CASTRGGWRDEQYF
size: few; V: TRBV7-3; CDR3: CASSPGDRSGETQYF
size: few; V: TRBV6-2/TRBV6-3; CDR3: CASSRHGTTNTGELFF
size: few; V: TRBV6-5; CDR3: CASSYSRTTMRDTQYF
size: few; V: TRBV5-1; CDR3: CASTPGSGYGYTF
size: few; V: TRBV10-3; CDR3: CAISARDGSYEQYF
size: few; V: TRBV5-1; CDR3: CASSFIGTPNEKLFF
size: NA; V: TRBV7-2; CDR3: CASSLSGGVSPLHF
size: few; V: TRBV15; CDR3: CATSRDLYQETQYF
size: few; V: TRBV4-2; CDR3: CASSSGNSVSYEQYF
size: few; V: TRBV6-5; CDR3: CASSYGYISRYEQYF
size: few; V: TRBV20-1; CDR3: CSARSLRGRGETQYF
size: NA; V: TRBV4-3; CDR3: CASSQGAGRTYEQYF
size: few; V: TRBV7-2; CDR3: CASSLGRVEPQHF
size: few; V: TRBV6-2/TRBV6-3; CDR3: CASSYGGGQSSYEQYF
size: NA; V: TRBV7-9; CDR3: CASRTLSTGELFF
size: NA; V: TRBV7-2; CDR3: CASSKQGDTEAFF
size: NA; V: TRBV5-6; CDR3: CASSLVLLAGGPQETQYF
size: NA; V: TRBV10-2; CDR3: CASSAAGGGAVEQFF
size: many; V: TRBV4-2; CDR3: CASSQTLNRDHEQYF
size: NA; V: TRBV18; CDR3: CASSETGPSSGANVLTF
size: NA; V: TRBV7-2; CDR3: CASRPDRGFGTQYF
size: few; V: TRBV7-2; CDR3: CASSHVLSSYEQYF
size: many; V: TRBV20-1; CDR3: CSAGQGAAQPQHF
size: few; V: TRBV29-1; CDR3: CSASGTGASLNTGELFF
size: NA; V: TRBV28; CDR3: CATATGRYGYTF